Below are 24 T cell receptor beta chains sequenced from a single sample in a study of blood T cell repertoires in COVID-19. Clones were sequenced by immunoSEQ multiplex PCR, and TCRdb holds only the in-frame ones, with some missing. Among hundreds of thousands of clones, about 86% were seen once, and the ten largest hold approximately 6.2%. The sequencing sample was made of peripheral blood. The receptor source for this set is a man aged 60 to 69 who had recovered from COVID-19.

V gene TRBV5-1 combines with J gene TRBJ2-1; 12 bases line up with TRBD2. Germline trimming cut 0 bases from V and 7 bases from J; bases unmatched to any gene: 8. CDR1 and CDR2 from the germline V gene are SGHRS and YFSETQ. The CDR3 is 17 residues long. The CDR3 DNA is TGCGCCAGCAGCTTGGAGCTAGCGGGGGGGCCTAGGAATGAGCAGTTCTTC. Its protein is CASSLELAGGPRNEQFF.

The chain combines TRBV15 with TRBJ2-5; D gene ambiguous. Trimming removed 6 bases at V and 0 bases at J, with 8 bases between. The CDR3 consists of 13 residues. CDR1 and CDR2 (germline): LNHNV, YYDKDF (reference sequence). The CDR3 region is CATSPIYQETQYF. The DNA for the CDR3 is TGTGCCACCAGTCCCATTTACCAAGAGACCCAGTACTTC.

CDR3 nucleotides: TGTGCCAGCAGCTTATCCAGGTCCTACGAGCAGTACTTC. As protein: CASSLSRSYEQYF. The chain couples TRBV7-2 to TRBJ2-7; D not certain. The CDR3 sequence is 13 residues long. Per germline, CDR1 SGHTA and CDR2 FQGNSA. Trimming shortened V by 2 bases and J by 1 base, and 6 bases separated the two germline ends.

This clone occurred once. The genes are TRBV2 and TRBJ2-5, with D maybe TRBD2 (6 bases). The CDR3 is 14 amino acids. Per germline, CDR1 SNHLY and CDR2 FYNNEI. The V gene lost 5 bases and the J gene lost 2 bases, with 12 bases spanning the gap. DNA of the CDR3: TGTGCCAGCAGTTCCAAGACTAGTCAAGAGACCCAGTACTTC. Translation gives CASSSKTSQETQYF.

This chain links TRBV7-9 with TRBJ1-1, with 8 bases that match TRBD1. Germline assignment: CDR1 SEHNR and CDR2 FQNEAQ (reference sequence). V lost 1 base, J lost 4 bases, and 5 bases stayed unmatched. The CDR3 has 15 residues. The CDR3 DNA reads as TGTGCCAGCAGCTTAGGGACAGGGAGGATCACTGAAGCTTTCTTT. Translation gives CASSLGTGRITEAFF.

The V gene is TRBV5-1, the J gene TRBJ1-1; no definite D call. The CDR3 is 14 residues long. Germline-derived CDR1 and CDR2 are SGHRS and YFSETQ. The ends were cut back, 1 base at V and 2 bases at J, with 9 bases in the middle. CDR3 sequence (DNA): TGCGCCAGCAGCTTGAATCCGGGAAACACTGAAGCTTTCTTT. Protein sequence: CASSLNPGNTEAFF.

This chain uses TRBV19 with TRBJ1-4; D not resolved. The V and J ends lost 0 bases and 3 bases respectively, with 14 bases between them. CDR3 length equals 17 residues. Germline V gene lookup returns CDR1 LNHDA and CDR2 SQIVND (reference sequence). The CDR3 DNA reads TGTGCCAGTAGTATAGATAAGGCGGCGCGCGCTAATGAAAAACTGTTTTTT. Its translation: CASSIDKAARANEKLFF.

The chain is built from TRBV3-1 (or the pseudogene TRBV3-2) and TRBJ2-3; 14 nucleotides line up with TRBD2. CDR3 size: 18 residues. V lost 1 base to trimming and J lost 5 bases; unmatched junction nucleotides: 8. Germline CDR1 reads LGHDT; CDR2 reads YNNKEL (reference sequence). The CDR3 DNA follows: TGTGCCAGCAGCCAAGGACTAGCGGGGGGGCCTGGAGGAGATACGCAGTATTTT. Amino acid sequence: CASSQGLAGGPGGDTQYF.

The CDR3 here is CASRDRVTYEQYF. The DNA for the CDR3 is TGTGCCAGCAGGGACAGGGTAACCTACGAGCAGTACTTC. The rearrangement joins TRBV27 to TRBJ2-7; 8 bases line up with TRBD1. V lost 6 bases to trimming and J lost 2 bases; unmatched junction nucleotides: 3. Germline V gene data show CDR1 as MNHEY and CDR2 as SMNVEV (reference sequence). This CDR3 spans 13 amino acids.

The J gene is TRBJ2-3, the V gene TRBV3-1 (or the pseudogene TRBV3-2), with D possibly TRBD2 on 7 matching bases. Per germline, CDR1 LGHDT and CDR2 YNNKEL (reference sequence). This CDR3 comprises 15 residues. V shed 4 bases and J shed 2 bases, with 13 bases lying between them. In DNA form, the CDR3 reads TGTGCCAGCAGCCCTGTGCGGGGGCTCACAGATACGCAGTATTTT. Translating gives CASSPVRGLTDTQYF.

The V and J genes are TRBV28 and TRBJ1-5, with 7 bases lining up with TRBD1. J gave up 4 bases and V 5 bases, and 5 bases lay outside the gene matches. The CDR3 spans 14 residues. Germline lookup yields CDR1 MDHEN and CDR2 SYDVKM. The CDR3 reads CASSRDRVNQPQHF. The CDR3 nucleotides read TGTGCCAGCAGTCGTGACAGGGTAAATCAGCCCCAGCATTTT.

The chain recombines TRBV11-3 with TRBJ2-1; TRBD2 is a possible D gene (5 bases). Trimming removed 4 bases at V and 6 bases at J, with 16 bases between. The CDR3 contains 15 residues. Looked up from germline, CDR1 is SGHNT and CDR2 is YENEEA. The CDR3 DNA follows: TGTGCCAGCAGCTCATCGCCCGCGGGCCTCAATGAGCAGTTCTTC. This encodes CASSSSPAGLNEQFF. Full variable domain (missing parts from reference TRBV11-3 and TRBJ2-1): EAGVVQSPRYKIIEKKQPVAFWCNPISGHNTLYWYLQNLGQGPELLIRYENEEAVDDSQLPKDRFSAERLKGVDSTLKIQPAELGDSAVYLCASSSSPAGLNEQFFGPGTRLTVL.

The V call is TRBV5-4, the J call TRBJ1-5; no clear D gene. In germline, CDR1 is SGHNT, CDR2 YYREEE (reference sequence). V was pared by 3 bases and J by 0 bases, with 10 bases between. The CDR3 is 15 residues long. This CDR3 reads CASSSGRDSNQPQHF. The DNA for the CDR3 is TGTGCCAGCAGCTCTGGACGGGATAGCAATCAGCCCCAGCATTTT.

V usage is TRBV7-2 and J usage is TRBJ1-6; no clear D. The CDR3 is 17 residues long. Per the germline V gene, CDR1 is SGHTA and CDR2 is FQGNSA. V dropped 5 bases and J dropped 8 bases, with 22 bases sitting between them. CDR3 in DNA: TGTGCCAGCAGCCAAGTAGCGAGGGTTTTATTAGATTCACCCCTCCACTTT. The encoded protein is CASSQVARVLLDSPLHF.

The rearrangement joins TRBV30 to TRBJ2-7; 12 positions match TRBD1. Per germline, CDR1 GTSNPN and CDR2 SVGIG (reference sequence). CDR3 length equals 15 residues. Trimming cost V 0 bases and J 6 bases; bases outside gene matches: 6. The CDR3 nucleotides read TGTGCCTGGAGTGTACTGGGGACAGGGGGCTCCGAGCAGTACTTC. It codes for CAWSVLGTGGSEQYF.

V usage is TRBV5-1 and J usage is TRBJ1-2, with 12 bases fitting TRBD1. The CDR3 contains 14 residues. Germline V gene data show CDR1 as SGHRS and CDR2 as YFSETQ. V gave up 5 bases and J gave up 2 bases; unmatched junction bases: 1. In nucleotides, the CDR3 is TGCGCCAGCAGGGGACAGGGGGCGAACTATGGCTACACCTTC. It is translated as CASRGQGANYGYTF.

The CDR3 DNA follows: TGTGCCAGCTCACCACAGGCCCAGAGTGCGGGGGAGCAGTACTTC. Amino acids: CASSPQAQSAGEQYF. The V call is TRBV18, the J call TRBJ2-7, with D tentatively TRBD2 (6 bases). Germline CDR1 KGHSH, CDR2 LQKENI. The CDR3 length is 15 residues. The V end lost 1 base, the J end lost 7 bases, and 17 bases lay between the germline ends. The full variable domain, with the rest looked up from reference TRBV18 and TRBJ2-7, is NAGVMQNPRHLVRRRGQEARLRCSPMKGHSHVYWYRQLPEEGLKFMVYLQKENIIDESGMPKERFSAEFPKEGPSILRIQQVVRGDSAAYFCASSPQAQSAGEQYFGPGTRLTVT.

Points on this clone: The junction differs from germline at one of its ends, possibly a read error. The sample contains more than one DNA sequence encoding this CDR3. CDR3 nucleotides: TGCGCCAGCAGCTTTTCGGGACAGGGGAAGACCCAATACTTC. Translated: CASSFSGQGKTQYF. The genes are TRBV5-1 and TRBJ2-5, with 10 positions matching TRBD1. This CDR3 contains 14 residues. Per the germline V gene, CDR1 is SGHRS and CDR2 is YFSETQ. The variable domain in full, with the rest retrieved from reference TRBV5-1 and TRBJ2-5, is KAGVTQTPRYLIKTRGQQVTLSCSPISGHRSVSWYQQTPGQGLQFLFEYFSETQRNKGNFPGRFSGRQFSNSRSEMNVSTLELGDSALYLCASSFSGQGKTQYFGPGTRLLVL.

The chain carries TRBV4-3 and TRBJ1-3, with D tentatively TRBD1 (5 bases). In germline, CDR1 is LGHNA, CDR2 YSLEER. CDR3 size: 19 residues. Trimming pared 4 bases from V and 0 bases from J, leaving 22 bases between. CDR3 amino acids: CASSRFFGRGESSGNTIYF. The CDR3 bases are TGCGCCAGCAGCCGATTTTTTGGCCGGGGGGAGAGCTCTGGAAACACCATATATTTT.

The chain combines TRBV10-1 with TRBJ2-1; 9 nucleotides line up with TRBD1. From germline, CDR1 is WNHNN and CDR2 SYGVQD (reference sequence). The ends lost 8 bases at V and 7 bases at J; junction bases unmatched: 6. The CDR3 contains 13 residues. The DNA for the CDR3 is TGCGCCAGCTCCTCACAGGGGGCGAATGAGCAGTTCTTC. It specifies CASSSQGANEQFF.

The rearrangement links TRBV20-1 to TRBJ2-5; weak D call: TRBD2 (6 bases). The germline V and J ends were trimmed by 3 bases and 4 bases, with 12 bases remaining between them. There are 13 residues in the CDR3. Germline CDR1 is DFQATT and CDR2 is SNEGSKA (reference sequence). CDR3 nucleotides: TGCAGTGCTAGTTACGCGGGGAGAGAGACCCAGTACTTC. Translated: CSASYAGRETQYF.

J is TRBJ2-1 and V is TRBV12-5; 7 bases align to TRBD2. Germline CDR1 LGHNT, CDR2 FRNRAP. V lost 1 base to trimming and J lost 1 base; unmatched junction nucleotides: 1. This CDR3 contains 15 residues. The CDR3 protein is CASGLGLASYNEQFF. The CDR3 coding sequence is TGTGCTAGTGGTTTGGGACTAGCATCCTACAATGAGCAGTTCTTC. Variable domain in full (rest from reference TRBV12-5 and TRBJ2-1): DARVTQTPRHKVTEMGQEVTMRCQPILGHNTVFWYRQTMMQGLELLAYFRNRAPLDDSGMPKDRFSAEMPDATLATLKIQPSEPRDSAVYFCASGLGLASYNEQFFGPGTRLTVL.

The table lists this clone with a count of one. CDR3 in amino acids: CASGRRFNEKLFF. Here the CDR3 DNA reads TGTGCCAGCGGCCGGCGGTTTAATGAAAAACTGTTTTTT. The rearrangement links TRBV14 to TRBJ1-4, with D unresolved. CDR3 length: 13 amino acids. Germline values: CDR1 SGHDN, CDR2 FVKESK. The V end lost 8 bases, the J end lost 4 bases, and 11 bases lay between the germline ends.

This chain connects TRBV28 to TRBJ1-5; D is undetermined. Germline V gene lookup returns CDR1 MDHEN and CDR2 SYDVKM. CDR3 size: 13 residues. Trimming cost V 5 bases and J 1 base, with 6 bases left between them. CDR3: CASSGRSNQPQHF. For the CDR3, the DNA is TGTGCCAGCAGTGGGAGAAGCAATCAGCCCCAGCATTTT.